One and the same sample provided the 23 T cell receptor beta chains below, sequenced in a study of cytomegalovirus exposure and HLA in healthy donors. A multiplex PCR was run with 60 Vbeta primers and 13 Jbeta primers. Using immunoSEQ multiplex PCR, the repertoire was profiled, and TCRdb retains in-frame clones only, with some absent. The specimen's table records about 77,000 clones. The sample consisted of PBMCs. All receptors derive from a middle-aged man in good health and CMV-seropositive.

The chain has TRBV2 and TRBJ1-5, with a weak D call TRBD1 (6 bases). V lost 4 bases to trimming and J lost 2 bases, with 9 bases between them. CDR1 and CDR2 (germline): SNHLY, FYNNEI. The CDR3 is made up of 14 amino acids. This CDR3 reads CASSAGVGNQPQHF. CDR3 DNA: TGTGCCAGCAGTGCAGGGGTCGGCAATCAGCCCCAGCATTTT.

This chain joins TRBV7-2 and TRBJ1-3; D possibly corresponds to TRBD1 (5 bases). The CDR3 is 17 residues long. V was shortened by 1 base and J by 2 bases, with 15 bases between the two germline ends. The germline V gene encodes CDR1 SGHTA and CDR2 FQGNSA. CDR3 sequence reads: CASSLDLGWGTGNTIYF. CDR3 bases: TGTGCCAGCAGCTTAGATCTTGGCTGGGGCACTGGAAACACCATATATTTT.

This rearrangement joins TRBV5-1 to TRBJ1-1, with D possibly TRBD1 on 6 matching bases. Trimming removed 0 bases from V and 8 bases from J, with 17 bases in between. CDR3 length: 15 amino acids. Germline lookup yields CDR1 SGHRS and CDR2 YFSETQ. CDR3 amino acids: CASSLEFEGEREAFF. The CDR3 DNA sequence: TGCGCCAGCAGCTTGGAATTCGAGGGGGAGAGGGAAGCTTTCTTT.

CDR3 residues: CASSYRGRDTEAFF. The CDR3 region has the DNA TGTGCCAGCAGTTACAGGGGGAGGGACACTGAAGCTTTCTTT. This rearrangement joins TRBV6-5 to TRBJ1-1; possibly TRBD1 for D (6 bases). Germline V gives CDR1 MNHEY, CDR2 SVGAGI. V was shortened by 2 bases and J by 3 bases, with 10 bases between the two germline ends. This CDR3 is built from 14 residues.

The chain is built from TRBV5-1 and TRBJ2-1, with unresolved D. CDR1 and CDR2 (germline): SGHRS, YFSETQ. V lost 0 bases, J lost 4 bases, and 11 bases lay in between. This CDR3 has 15 amino acids. The CDR3 sequence: CASSLGGLTYNEQFF. DNA for the CDR3: TGCGCCAGCAGCTTGGGAGGCTTGACGTACAATGAGCAGTTCTTC.

The chain employs TRBV30 and TRBJ1-3, with 7 nucleotides matching TRBD1. V lost 0 bases and J lost 7; bases outside the gene matches: 6. There are 14 residues in the CDR3. The germline CDR1 and CDR2 sequences are GTSNPN and SVGIG (reference sequence). The CDR3 is CAWSVQGVKNTIYF. DNA for the CDR3: TGTGCCTGGAGTGTGCAGGGGGTAAAGAACACCATATATTTT. The full variable domain, with the rest looked up from reference TRBV30 and TRBJ1-3, is SQTIHQWPATLVQPVGSPLSLECTVEGTSNPNLYWYRQAAGRGLQLLFYSVGIGQISSEVPQNLSASRPQDRQFILSSKKLLLSDSGFYLCAWSVQGVKNTIYFGEGSWLTVV.

This sequence joins TRBV5-8 and TRBJ1-2, with TRBD1 as a possible D gene (5 bases). This CDR3 comprises 15 residues. V dropped 1 base and J dropped 6 bases, with 16 bases sitting between them. Per germline, CDR1 SGHTS and CDR2 YDEGEE. The CDR3 DNA reads TGTGCCAGCAGCTTGTATGTCGTAGGGACTCATGGCTACACCTTC. Translated: CASSLYVVGTHGYTF.

The chain carries TRBV6-1 and TRBJ2-3; 7 nucleotides agree with TRBD1. Germline-derived CDR1 and CDR2 are MNHNS and SASEGT. The CDR3 has 18 residues. V lost 1 base to trimming and J lost 0 bases; unmatched junction nucleotides: 10. The CDR3 loop is CASSEGMTGRGSTDTQYF. The CDR3 bases are TGTGCCAGCAGTGAAGGGATGACAGGGAGAGGGAGCACAGATACGCAGTATTTT.

The rearrangement links TRBV5-1 to TRBJ1-1, with D maybe TRBD1 (6 bases). V was trimmed by 4 bases and J by 6 bases, leaving 13 bases between them. Germline V gene sequence: CDR1 SGHRS, CDR2 YFSETQ. This CDR3 is 13 amino acids long. CDR3 DNA sequence: TGCGCCAGCAGCATACAGGGTAAGCCTGAAGCTTTCTTT. Protein sequence: CASSIQGKPEAFF.

The J gene is TRBJ1-2, the V gene TRBV7-3; 8 nucleotides align to TRBD1. The V segment lost 2 bases and the J segment 4 bases; nucleotides outside the gene matches: 6. The germline V gene encodes CDR1 SGHTA and CDR2 FQGTGA. The CDR3 covers 15 residues. CDR3: CASSLDSTGGYGYTF. Written as DNA, the CDR3 is TGTGCCAGCAGCTTAGATAGTACAGGGGGCTATGGCTACACCTTC.

The CDR3 protein is CASSQVGGFREQPQHF. CDR3 sequence (DNA): TGCGCCAGCAGCCAAGTAGGAGGGTTTCGGGAACAGCCCCAGCATTTT. J is TRBJ1-5 and V is TRBV4-1; D remains unclear. V dropped 1 base and J dropped 7 bases, with 17 bases sitting between them. Germline V gene sequence: CDR1 MGHRA, CDR2 YSYEKL. The CDR3 spans 16 residues.

This chain uses TRBV5-4 with TRBJ2-2; D may be TRBD1 (6 bases). This CDR3 contains 14 residues. Per the germline V gene, CDR1 is SGHNT and CDR2 is YYREEE (reference sequence). The V end was cut by 4 bases, the J end by 9 bases, with 16 bases between. The CDR3 DNA reads as TGTGCCAGCAGCGCCGGGACAACGTACCGGGAGCTGTTTTTT. Its protein product is CASSAGTTYRELFF.

In regard to this clone: At one end, the junction sequence differs from germline, possibly due to a read error. The chain carries TRBV27 and TRBJ1-2, with D tentatively TRBD1 (5 bases). The CDR3 consists of 13 residues. Looked up from germline, CDR1 is MNHEY and CDR2 is SMNVEV (reference sequence). Here the CDR3 reads CASSFKAGPGILF. In nucleotides, the CDR3 is TGTGCCAGCAGTTTTAAGGCAGGGCCCGGTATTCTCTTC.

The genes are TRBV19 and TRBJ1-6; D remains ambiguous. The CDR3 length is 16 residues. The V gene's germline CDR1 is LNHDA and CDR2 SQIVND (reference sequence). V dropped 7 bases and J dropped 0 bases, with 13 bases sitting between them. CDR3 in amino acids: CASIPTSSSYNSPLHF. For the CDR3, the DNA is TGTGCCAGTATCCCGACATCGAGCTCCTATAATTCACCCCTCCACTTT.

The chain employs TRBV29-1 and TRBJ1-1, with 7 bases that match TRBD1. The CDR3 spans 13 residues. The germline CDR1 and CDR2 sequences are SQVTM and ANQGSEA. J lost 4 bases, V lost 4 bases, and 6 bases had no gene match. CDR3 DNA sequence: TGCAGCGTTGTGACAGGGTTGGGCACTGAAGCTTTCTTT. It is translated as CSVVTGLGTEAFF.

The rearrangement joins TRBV7-3 to TRBJ1-1, with 8 bases matching TRBD1. The CDR3 loop spans 15 amino acids. The germline V gene has CDR1 SGHTA and CDR2 FQGTGA. The ends lost 2 bases at V and 5 bases at J; junction bases unmatched: 7. The CDR3 region has the DNA TGTGCCAGCAGCTTAGACGGACAGGGAGGGACTGAAGCTTTCTTT. Protein: CASSLDGQGGTEAFF.

The chain has TRBV7-9 and TRBJ1-1; 8 bases agree with TRBD1. Germline lookup yields CDR1 SEHNR and CDR2 FQNEAQ (reference sequence). The CDR3 has 11 residues. Trimming took 4 bases from V and 11 from J; bases not matched to a gene: 3. As DNA, the CDR3 is TGTGCCAGCAGCTCCACAGGGGGGGCTTTCTTT. It translates to CASSSTGGAFF.

The V call is TRBV6-4, the J call TRBJ1-1; no definite D call. Trimming pared 3 bases from V and 7 bases from J, leaving 12 bases between. CDR3 length: 13 residues. Germline V gene lookup returns CDR1 MRHNA and CDR2 SNTAGT. The CDR3 loop reads CASSERASGEAFF. The CDR3 DNA sequence: TGTGCCAGCAGTGAGAGGGCGAGCGGTGAAGCTTTCTTT.

The chain recombines TRBV7-9 with TRBJ2-7, with D possibly matching TRBD2 (6 bases). Trimming cost V 3 bases and J 4 bases, with 19 bases left between them. Germline assignment: CDR1 SEHNR and CDR2 FQNEAQ (reference sequence). This CDR3 has 16 residues. The CDR3 loop is CASSFRLTGERYEQYF. Here the CDR3 DNA reads TGTGCCAGCAGCTTCAGATTAACGGGGGAGAGGTACGAGCAGTACTTC.

The chain combines TRBV5-4 with TRBJ1-5; 9 bases line up with TRBD1. CDR1 is SGHNT, CDR2 YYREEE, per germline (reference sequence). V shed 5 bases, J shed 5 bases, and the junction held 2 bases outside the gene matches. The CDR3 length is 13 residues. The CDR3 sequence: CASSTGGDQPQHF. CDR3 DNA: TGTGCCAGCAGTACAGGGGGCGATCAGCCCCAGCATTTT.

The V and J genes are TRBV5-4 and TRBJ1-2, with D unclear. Germline CDR1 reads SGHNT; CDR2 reads YYREEE (reference sequence). This CDR3 comprises 14 residues. V was pared by 2 bases and J by 8 bases, with 16 bases between. CDR3 protein: CASSFLVTETGYTF. In nucleotides, the CDR3 is TGTGCCAGCAGCTTCTTAGTTACAGAAACCGGCTACACCTTC.

CDR3 DNA sequence: TGTGCCAGCAGTGAAATTACAGGGACCTACGAGCAGTACTTC. This sequence encodes CASSEITGTYEQYF. The V call is TRBV25-1, the J call TRBJ2-5, with D maybe TRBD1 (6 bases). The better agreement between TRBJ2-7 and the DNA end casts doubt on the J call. This CDR3 region has 14 residues. Germline V lookup: CDR1 MGHDK, CDR2 SYGVNS.

The chain combines TRBV18 with TRBJ1-6; 8 nucleotides line up with TRBD1. Germline lookup yields CDR1 KGHSH and CDR2 LQKENI. J lost 8 bases, V lost 5 bases, and 5 bases had no gene match. This CDR3 is 14 amino acids long. CDR3 bases: TGTGCCAGCTCAACGACAGGGGTGGATTCACCCCTCCACTTT. It is translated as CASSTTGVDSPLHF.